This TCR beta chain was identified during a study of a mutant IDH1 vaccine in newly diagnosed glioma. This clone was observed at least ten times. The CDR3 contains 15 residues. The V and J ends lost 0 bases and 8 bases respectively, with 13 bases between them. Per germline, CDR1 MNHEY and CDR2 SMNVEV (reference sequence). The time point is: baseline, week 1 (first vaccination visit). Treatment: pre-vaccination baseline after standard-of-care therapy. Sequenced by immunoSEQ multiplex PCR; TCRdb stores in-frame clones only, minus some. The sample has 85,000 to 100,000 clones; about four fifths are singletons.

Source: PBMCs, taken from a glioma patient treated with radiotherapy, temozolomide or both. The chain combines TRBV27 with TRBJ1-4, with D perhaps TRBD1 (5 bases). The sequence was collected from a man aged 35 to 55 with glioma. The CDR3 sequence: CASSLSLGGGEKLFF. The CDR3 bases are TGTGCCAGCAGTTTATCGTTGGGGGGAGGGGAAAAACTGTTTTTT.